The present TCR beta chain was sequenced within a study of blood T cell repertoires in COVID-19. About the study: There were acute and convalescent COVID-19 samples, and they came from the United States, Italy and Spain. Nucleic acid was either cDNA or gDNA, and it came from T cells, B-cell-depleted T cells, or PBMCs.

Per the original methods: Counts of nucleated cells, estimated from reference gene primer amplification, were obtained. Sequencing used immunoSEQ multiplex PCR; TCRdb keeps in-frame clones, though not all of them. Clonal size and the V and J genes are those of that table, whereas D and trimming came from the DNA. Found here are about 150,000 clones, around four fifths of them singletons; the top ten hold roughly 2%. The CDR3 runs 14 residues. Trimming cost V 6 bases and J 3 bases; bases outside gene matches: 7. CDR1 is SGHRS and CDR2 is YFSETQ in the germline V gene. Specimen: peripheral blood. The chain recombines TRBV5-1 with TRBJ2-3; TRBD2 aligns across 7 bases. The TCR comes from a man between 65 and 85 years old with acute or convalescent COVID-19. The CDR3 DNA reads TGCGCCAGCAAATCAGGACTAGGGACAGATACGCAGTATTTT. Its translation is CASKSGLGTDTQYF.